One T cell receptor beta chain is described in this entry. V dropped 4 bases and J dropped 3; count of bases not matched to a gene: 14. Germline V gives CDR1 SGDLS, CDR2 YYNGEE. This CDR3 is built from 18 residues. This sample stems from a study of blood T cell repertoires in COVID-19. About the study: The United States, Italy and Spain were the sources of the acute and convalescent COVID-19 samples. The cDNA or gDNA used as material had been derived from T cells, B-cell-depleted T cells, or PBMCs.

Methods used by the authors: Amplification with reference gene primers provided the estimates of nucleated cell counts. Profiling relied on immunoSEQ multiplex PCR, and the TCRdb table lists in-frame clones only, not all of them. V and J calls plus clone size are reproduced from that table; the DNA served to infer D and trimming. The data hold about 9,900 clones, with around 80% observed a single time. The chain links TRBV9 to TRBJ2-5; TRBD1 matches 11 bases. The TCR originated in a man aged 55-75 years with active COVID-19. Sequences were obtained from peripheral blood. CDR3 DNA sequence: TGTGCCAGCAGCACGGGGACAGGGGGTCGGTCCGCTAAAGAGACCCAGTACTTC. This sequence encodes CASSTGTGGRSAKETQYF.